The source of this TCR beta chain is a study of vaccination and CD4 T cells after COVID-19 (dated by TCRdb to about 2022). A note on the overall study: Convalescent patients had a positive SARS-CoV-2 result on nasal swab PCR, and of these patients, fewer than ten had mild disease and one had severe disease. In the convalescent cohort there were six males and four females, among whom were two Hispanic individuals, seven Caucasians, two Asians and one multiracial person. Participants received two doses of either the Pfizer-BioNTech BNT162b2 vaccine (n=8) or the Moderna mRNA-1273 vaccine (n=2). Post-COVID blood samples from convalescent patients were collected a median of 101 days after diagnosis, with a range of roughly 35 to 180 days. The time from the second vaccine dose to post-vaccine blood sampling had a median of roughly 72 days and ranged from about 14 to 250 days. Culture stimuli were overlapping spike peptide pools from SARS-CoV-2 and from the common cold coronaviruses HCoV-NL63, HCoV-OC43 and HCoV-229E. In control cultures, a CEFX viral epitope pool was used as positive control, an HIV-1 Nef peptide pool was used as negative control, or no peptide was added. In about 11 COVID-19 convalescent patients and a few infection-naive healthy vaccine recipients, the spike-specific CD4+ TCR repertoire before mRNA vaccination was compared with the repertoire after mRNA vaccination.

From the cysteine up to the phenylalanine, the CDR3 has a length of 16 residues. This entry keeps only the CDR3 DNA: 48 bases, framed from base 1. The junction shows trimming of 0 bases on V and 2 bases on J, and the gene matches do not reach 7 bases of it. The germline V gene supplies CDR1 SGHTS and CDR2 YDEGEE. The protocol used for the library was PCR. DNA from cultured CD4+ T cells underwent TCR sequencing with the Oncomine TCR Beta short-read assay at the Johns Hopkins FTIC core. The QIAamp micro DNA kit was used to extract genomic DNA from the cultured CD4+ T cells. Oncomine TCR Beta libraries made from cultured CD4+ T cells were pooled using unique dual indexes and sequenced on an Illumina iSeq 100. In the original analysis: Non-productive sequences were filtered out, and CDR3s that did not start with C, did not end with F or W, or were shorter than 7 amino acids were discarded. The MANAFEST web application was used to identify antigen-specific clonotypes by comparing peptide-stimulated wells against reference wells and other culture wells. An FDR below 0.05, an odds ratio above 5, and a productive frequency above 0.1% in at least two of three replicate wells were required for clones to be considered positive. A clonotype counted as cross-reactive if it showed significant expansion both in the SARS-CoV-2 spike wells and in at least one common cold coronavirus spike condition. Levenshtein distances (stringdist) and unrooted phylogenetic trees (ape) in R version 3.6.1 were used to assess CDR3 homology. In TCRdb, the public reads were trimmed at Q25 with fastp and aligned with MiXCR, with productive beta chains retained. One record per CDR3 amino acid sequence lists the most common genes and DNA. None of the V and J calls come from the authors' own analysis; TCRdb made them. The sample yields a few thousand distinct CDR3 sequences; around 33% were counted once. The ten largest make up under 70% of the sample.

The sample's treatment or condition label, in plain terms: approximately nine-day PBMC culture with coronavirus spike peptide pools or control peptides (ViraFEST assay). The ViraFEST assay was used in the study, in which antigen-specific T cells were expanded with peptide pools and expanded clonotypes were subsequently identified by TCR sequencing. Positive SARS-CoV-2 PCR tests in the convalescent patients dated from March to December 2020, before Alpha, Beta and Delta variants emerged in the United States. About 2 million PBMCs per well were cultured in IMDM with approximately 5.2% human AB serum and about 9.2 IU/ml IL-2, plus 10 ug/ml peptide pools. Half of the culture medium was replaced with fresh IL-2-containing medium on days 3 and 7. After less than twelve days of culture, CD4+ T cells were isolated by negative selection with the EasySep CD4+ T cell isolation kit. Ficoll-Paque Plus gradient centrifugation was used to isolate PBMCs from whole blood, and the isolated PBMCs were then either used fresh or cryopreserved at -140C. Triplicate wells were generally used for each culture condition.

The full study reports these points: Of the vaccine-specific clones found in convalescent patients, nearly all (304 of 307) were mono-reactive for SARS-CoV-2 spike instead of being cross-reactive with common cold coronaviruses. The median count of SARS-CoV-2-reactive clonotypes went up from around 21 after infection to a few dozen after vaccination, although the change was not significant. In convalescent patients, a median around 86% of post-vaccine SARS-CoV-2-reactive clones were detected only after vaccination, and vaccine-specific priming was suggested by this finding. The study included relatively few convalescent patients and did not analyze early timepoints after natural infection.

As for this clonotype: Its antigen is not yet known. Per-nucleotide qualities are absent, and no much larger clonotype sits a single base away.

The sequencing used CD4+ T cells from blood, cultured in vitro, collected after SARS-CoV-2 vaccination. In this chain, TRBV5-8 is recombined with TRBJ2-5; 7 central bases correspond to TRBD1. The source of this sequence is a human donor who had recovered from COVID-19. The DNA reads as follows: TGTGCCAGCAGCTTGGGAGGGGGCCCTCGACAAGAGACCCAGTACTTC. The resulting protein is CASSLGGGPRQETQYF.